This entry describes one T cell receptor beta chain. No antigen is known for it. An end of the junction differs from the germline gene, which may be a read error. This sample is drawn from a study of blood T cells in healthy people across ages. Study in general: Per two T cells, about one barcoded beta molecule was captured through template switching.

Sample-barcoded 5' priming and a J-beta primer mix drove a second PCR of roughly 6 to 12 cycles. No fewer than 3 million CDR3-containing paired-end reads came from each sample. One entry per CDR3 protein results from TCRdb running MiXCR on the 5' RACE reads. The data contain some 790,000 distinct CDR3 sequences, roughly 26% of them singletons. The CDR3 runs 15 residues. Germline values: CDR1 SGHTA, CDR2 FQGNSA. The study's findings and limits: The diversity estimates, figures obtained from one million T cells, were considered underestimates. Correlation between TCR beta diversity and naive T cell percentage was strong.

The sequence was obtained from an elderly woman in good health. The chain carries TRBV7-2 and TRBJ1-3; possible D gene TRBD1, 5 bases. Sequenced material: blood. CDR3 sequence reads: CASSPAGKGGNAIYF. The CDR3 nucleotides are TGTGCCAGCAGCCCCGCAGGGAAAGGTGGAAACGCCATATATTTT. The variable domain in full, with the rest retrieved from reference TRBV7-2 and TRBJ1-3, is GAGVSQSPSNKVTEKGKDVELRCDPISGHTALYWYRQSLGQGLEFLIYFQGNSAPDKSGLPSDRFSAERTGGSVSTLTIQRTQQEDSAVYLCASSPAGKGGNAIYFGEGSWLTVV.